This T cell receptor beta chain is from a study of identical twins. Study findings and constraints: These conclusions were based on statistical analysis (cross-sectional, not following the same donors). Beta clonotypes that were abundant in cord blood contained fewer insertions, a pattern absent from memory repertoires.

This clonotype was seen many times. Antigen: not known. TCRdb used MiXCR to reprocess the 5' RACE reads, holding one entry per CDR3 protein. The sample has more than 650,000 distinct CDR3 sequences, less than 7% seen once. CDR1 is SGHTA and CDR2 is FQGNSA in the germline V gene. The CDR3 extends over 15 amino acids. Trimming left V 6 bases short and J 0 bases short, with 12 bases between. The specimen was naive T cells sorted from blood. The receptor was derived from a man in his late teens or twenties in good health. V gene TRBV7-2 combines with J gene TRBJ2-1, with a tentative D call TRBD2 (6 bases). CDR3 loop: CASRAGRSSYNEQFF. Written as DNA, the CDR3 is TGTGCCAGCAGAGCGGGCCGTAGCTCCTACAATGAGCAGTTCTTC.